The clone carrying this T cell receptor beta chain was recorded a few times. Its matching antigen is unknown. TCRdb processed the reads anew with MiXCR; each CDR3 protein has one entry. Here the sample spans some 940,000 distinct CDR3 sequences, roughly 30% being singletons. This sample is drawn from a study of T cell repertoires in cytomegalovirus infection. V was clipped by 2 bases and J by 2 bases, with 16 bases between them. The CDR3 extends over 16 amino acids. Germline V gives CDR1 MNHNY, CDR2 SVGAGI (reference sequence). Whole-study findings and limits: The cumulative frequency of public TCR beta families distinguished individuals who carried CMV together with the relevant HLA. Ex vivo responses were dominated by HLA-C-restricted CMV-specific TCR beta clonotypes.

The chain combines TRBV6-6 with TRBJ2-7; D might be TRBD1 (7 bases). This sequence was found in a human donor in good health (CMV status not recorded). Some clones in this sample may be carry-over from other donors' samples. Material: cultured CD8+ T cells from PBMCs, obtained from culture after CMV antigen stimulation. The CDR3 DNA follows: TGTGCCAGCAGTTACCGCCTCCAGGGGGGAACCTACGAGCAGTACTTC. It codes for CASSYRLQGGTYEQYF.